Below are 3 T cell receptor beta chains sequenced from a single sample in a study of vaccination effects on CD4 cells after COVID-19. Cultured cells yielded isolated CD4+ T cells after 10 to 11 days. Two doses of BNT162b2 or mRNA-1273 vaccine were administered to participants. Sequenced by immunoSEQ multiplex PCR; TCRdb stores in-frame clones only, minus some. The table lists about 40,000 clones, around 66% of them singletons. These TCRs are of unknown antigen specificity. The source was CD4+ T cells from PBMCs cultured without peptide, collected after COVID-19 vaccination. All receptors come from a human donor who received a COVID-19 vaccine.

CDR3 in amino acids: CASSPPSGELFF. The CDR3 DNA sequence: TGTGCCAGCTCACCACCTTCGGGGGAGCTGTTTTTT. V usage is TRBV18 and J usage is TRBJ2-2; no clear D gene. Trimming shortened V by 0 bases and J by 8 bases, and 4 bases separated the two germline ends. This CDR3 region has 12 residues. Germline V gene lookup returns CDR1 KGHSH and CDR2 LQKENI.

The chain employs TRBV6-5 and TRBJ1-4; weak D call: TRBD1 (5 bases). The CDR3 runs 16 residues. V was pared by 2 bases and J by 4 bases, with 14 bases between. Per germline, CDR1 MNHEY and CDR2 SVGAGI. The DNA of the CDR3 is TGTGCCAGCAGTTACGGTCAGGGCTTGGGTAATGAAAAACTGTTTTTT. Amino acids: CASSYGQGLGNEKLFF.

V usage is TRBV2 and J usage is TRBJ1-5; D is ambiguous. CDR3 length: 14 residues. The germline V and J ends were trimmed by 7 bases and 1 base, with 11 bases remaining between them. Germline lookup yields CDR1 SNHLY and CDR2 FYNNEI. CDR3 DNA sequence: TGTGCCAGCATAGAAGACACAAGCAATCAGCCCCAGCATTTT. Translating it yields CASIEDTSNQPQHF.